One and the same sample provided the 12 T cell receptor beta chains below, sequenced in a study of human T cells and chemical hapten exposure. TCRdb recomputed calls from the RACE reads with MiXCR, one row per CDR3 protein. The sample yields 120,000 or so distinct CDR3 sequences, roughly 15% seen once. The time point here: patch test 1, 2 weeks after DPC sensitization. Stated treatment: therapeutic diphenylcyclopropenone sensitization with weekly scalp DPC. Sequenced here: whole blood, sampled in connection with sensitization to the hapten diphenylcyclopropenone (DPC). These receptor sequences come from a man between 18 and 29 years old with alopecia areata. Some clones in this sample may be carry-over from other donors' samples.

This clonotype showed up just a few times. The rearrangement links TRBV27 to TRBJ1-5, with D hard to call. V was trimmed by 2 bases and J by 5 bases, leaving 7 bases between them. Germline assignment: CDR1 MNHEY and CDR2 SMNVEV (reference sequence). The CDR3 covers 13 residues. CDR3 sequence: CASSLTDYQPQHF. The CDR3 DNA is TGTGCCAGCAGTTTAACGGACTATCAGCCCCAGCATTTT.

The chain's CDR3 is CASAIGEGGTEAFF. The CDR3 DNA follows: TGTGCCAGCGCTATTGGCGAGGGGGGCACTGAAGCTTTCTTT. V usage is TRBV27 and J usage is TRBJ1-1; D possibly corresponds to TRBD1 (6 bases). Trimming stripped 8 bases from V and 4 bases from J, with 17 bases between. The CDR3 contains 14 residues. Germline V gene lookup returns CDR1 MNHEY and CDR2 SMNVEV (reference sequence).

This clonotype has a count of ten or more. CDR3 coding DNA: TGCGCCAGCAGCTTGGCTATGCGGGGGGGCCTCGATGAGCAGTTCTTC. Encoded protein: CASSLAMRGGLDEQFF. The chain combines TRBV5-1 with TRBJ2-1, with 9 bases that match TRBD2. The CDR3 totals 16 residues. Germline V gene lookup returns CDR1 SGHRS and CDR2 YFSETQ. The V and J ends lost 0 bases and 8 bases, in that order; junction bases with no gene match: 9.

This clonotype has just a few counts. The chain has TRBV7-2 and TRBJ1-6; tentatively, D is TRBD1 (5 bases). The germline V gene encodes CDR1 SGHTA and CDR2 FQGNSA. The CDR3 is made up of 15 amino acids. The ends were cut back, 4 bases at V and 9 bases at J, with 16 bases in the middle. The CDR3 loop is CASSSLGVVTSPLHF. The DNA of the CDR3 is TGTGCCAGCAGCTCCCTAGGGGTTGTGACTTCACCCCTCCACTTT.

This clonotype was detected many times. DNA of the CDR3: TGCAGCGGAAGGGGGCTGAACGTGAACACTGAAGCTTTCTTT. Translation gives CSGRGLNVNTEAFF. V gene TRBV29-1 combines with J gene TRBJ1-1; 7 nucleotides match TRBD1. J gave up 0 bases and V 7 bases, and 8 bases lay outside the gene matches. This CDR3 is built from 14 residues. Germline CDR1 and CDR2: SQVTM and ANQGSEA.

The chain links TRBV11-2 to TRBJ2-1, with no clear D. Trimming took off 6 bases at V and 1 base at J, with 16 bases between the two ends. The length of the CDR3 is 16 residues. Germline-derived CDR1 and CDR2 are SGHAT and FQNNGV. The chain's CDR3 is CASRPSPSSSYNEQFF. The CDR3 DNA sequence: TGTGCCAGCAGACCTTCTCCGTCCTCTTCCTACAATGAGCAGTTCTTC.

The CDR3 is CASRRGFNQPQHF. CDR3 nucleotide sequence: TGTGCCAGCAGGAGGGGGTTCAATCAGCCCCAGCATTTT. The rearrangement uses TRBV6-6 and TRBJ1-5, with a possible D match to TRBD1 (6 bases). V shed 6 bases and J shed 3 bases, with 9 bases lying between them. The CDR3 length is 13 residues. The V gene's germline CDR1 is MNHNY and CDR2 SVGAGI (reference sequence).

This clonotype was detected many times. The gene calls are TRBV19 and TRBJ1-6; 7 nucleotides agree with TRBD1. Trimming took 7 bases from V and 2 from J; bases not matched to a gene: 5. CDR1 and CDR2 from the germline V gene are LNHDA and SQIVND (reference sequence). This CDR3 is 15 amino acids long. CDR3 bases: TGTGCCAGTACCCTGACAGGGCCCTATAATTCACCCCTCCACTTT. It codes for CASTLTGPYNSPLHF.

This clonotype has at least ten counts. The chain links TRBV20-1 to TRBJ2-1, with 7 bases fitting TRBD2. This CDR3 has 15 residues. Losses at the gene ends were 6 bases for V and 6 bases for J; bases not matched to a gene: 14. Per the germline V gene, CDR1 is DFQATT and CDR2 is SNEGSKA (reference sequence). CDR3: CSARRSSGVANEQFF. CDR3 nucleotides: TGCAGTGCCCGTAGGTCCAGCGGGGTTGCCAATGAGCAGTTCTTC.

This clonotype was observed a few times. The genes are TRBV10-1 and TRBJ2-7, with D maybe TRBD2 (6 bases). Trimming stripped 4 bases from V and 3 bases from J, with 13 bases between. Germline V gene data show CDR1 as WNHNN and CDR2 as SYGVQD (reference sequence). This CDR3 has 14 amino acids. The CDR3 nucleotides read TGCGCCAGCAGTGCCGGGAGTCTCGGCTACGAGCAGTACTTC. The encoded protein is CASSAGSLGYEQYF.

The CDR3 spells CSARGALQGVAEAFF. CDR3 DNA sequence: TGCAGTGCTAGAGGCGCCCTTCAGGGTGTGGCTGAAGCTTTCTTT. J is TRBJ1-1 and V is TRBV20-1; D possibly corresponds to TRBD1 (5 bases). The CDR3 has 15 amino acids. CDR1 is DFQATT and CDR2 is SNEGSKA in the germline V gene (reference sequence). V was pared by 1 base and J by 6 bases, with 18 bases between.

This clonotype showed up just a few times. J is TRBJ2-7 and V is TRBV11-2; D gene unclear. The CDR3 totals 13 residues. Trimming took 2 bases from V and 3 from J, leaving 8 bases between them. Germline CDR1 SGHAT, CDR2 FQNNGV. The CDR3 DNA reads as TGTGCCAGCAGCTTAATTAGGAGCTACGAGCAGTACGTC. Residues: CASSLIRSYEQYV.